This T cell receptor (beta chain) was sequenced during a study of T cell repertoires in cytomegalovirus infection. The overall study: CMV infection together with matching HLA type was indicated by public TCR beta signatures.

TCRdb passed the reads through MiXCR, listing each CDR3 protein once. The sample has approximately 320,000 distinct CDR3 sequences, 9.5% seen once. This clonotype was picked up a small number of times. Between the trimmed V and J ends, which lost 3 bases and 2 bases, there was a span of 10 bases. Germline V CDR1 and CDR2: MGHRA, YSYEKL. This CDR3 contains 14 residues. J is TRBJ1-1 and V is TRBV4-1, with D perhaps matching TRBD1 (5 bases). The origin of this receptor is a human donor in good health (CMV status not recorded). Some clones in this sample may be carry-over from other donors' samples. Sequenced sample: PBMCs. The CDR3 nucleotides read TGCGCCAGCAGCCAGGGGGACCTAAACACTGAAGCTTTCTTT. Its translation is CASSQGDLNTEAFF.